The source of this T cell receptor beta chain is a study of blood T cell repertoires in COVID-19. This clone has a single count. TCRdb keeps only in-frame clones here, not all; method: immunoSEQ multiplex PCR. This sample has approximately 190,000 clones, with under 85% found just once. The CDR3 runs 14 residues. V was pared by 1 base and J by 3 bases, with 2 bases of the junction left unmatched. Germline CDR1 and CDR2: SEHNR and FQNEAQ (reference sequence). The origin of this receptor is a woman aged 40 to 50 with acute or convalescent COVID-19. The source material was peripheral blood. J is TRBJ1-2 and V is TRBV7-9; 7 nucleotides align to TRBD1. The CDR3 sequence is CASSLGGTDYGYTF. The CDR3 DNA sequence: TGTGCCAGCAGCTTAGGGGGGACAGACTATGGCTACACCTTC.